A selection of T cell receptor beta chains follows, all from one sample in a study of blood T cell repertoires in COVID-19. Only in-frame clones appear in the TCRdb table, and some are missing; sequencing was by immunoSEQ multiplex PCR. This sample carries about 350,000 clones, roughly 87% of them seen once, and the ten largest clones take approximately 1%. Material for sequencing was PBMCs or T cells enriched from blood (not recorded which). These TCRs come from a woman aged 25 to 39 who had recovered from COVID-19. CDR3s include the opening cysteine and the closing phenylalanine or tryptophan. A D gene is named only where the DNA matches it firmly. Rows may omit the clone size; those that give it use once, few, many or a size class.

v_gene,j_gene,d_gene,abundance,CDR3aa,CDR3nt
TRBV9,TRBJ2-7,TRBD1,once,CASSAWDRVGYEQYF,TGTGCCAGCAGCGCATGGGACAGGGTTGGATACGAGCAGTACTTC
TRBV7-2,TRBJ1-3,-,-,CASSKPDSGNTIYF,TGTGCCAGCAGCAAACCAGATTCTGGAAACACCATATATTTT
TRBV5-1,TRBJ1-1,-,-,CASSSNTEEAFF,TGCGCCAGCAGCTCGAACACAGAAGAAGCTTTCTTT
TRBV4-2,TRBJ1-1,TRBD1,-,CASSQDRGREAFF,TGTGCCAGCAGCCAGGACAGGGGGCGCGAAGCTTTCTTT
TRBV15,TRBJ1-2,-,-,CATSRDVAGNYGYTF,TGTGCCACCAGCAGAGATGTAGCGGGCAACTATGGCTACACCTTC
TRBV5-1,TRBJ1-3,-,-,CASTVGAQAGNTIYF,TGCGCCAGCACCGTTGGGGCACAGGCTGGAAACACCATATATTTT
TRBV19,TRBJ1-2,-,-,CASSNRDKNYGYTF,TGTGCCAGTAGCAACCGGGACAAAAACTATGGCTACACCTTC
TRBV6-2/TRBV6-3,TRBJ2-3,TRBD2,-,CASGSPSGGISTDTQYF,TGTGCCAGCGGTTCTCCTAGCGGGGGGATTAGCACAGATACGCAGTATTTT
TRBV5-1,TRBJ1-1,-,-,CASSLGLATEAFF,TGCGCCAGCAGCTTGGGGCTGGCCACTGAAGCTTTCTTT
TRBV2,TRBJ2-7,-,-,CASSESLGRANEQYF,TGTGCCAGCAGTGAGAGTTTGGGCAGGGCGAACGAGCAGTACTTC
TRBV6-5,TRBJ1-2,TRBD1,once,CASSPQGALGYGYTF,TGTGCCAGCAGTCCACAGGGGGCGCTAGGCTATGGCTACACCTTC
TRBV5-1,TRBJ2-1,TRBD2,-,CASSLRRSGGAYNEQFF,TGCGCCAGCAGCTTGCGCCGTAGCGGGGGGGCCTACAATGAGCAGTTCTTC
TRBV4-1,TRBJ1-6,-,few,CASSSRTGFDPDNSPLHF,TGCGCCAGCAGCTCCCGTACAGGGTTCGACCCTGATAATTCACCCCTCCACTTT
TRBV6-2/TRBV6-3,TRBJ2-5,-,-,CASSQVFGGETQYF,TGTGCCAGCAGTCAGGTCTTCGGAGGAGAGACCCAGTACTTC
TRBV6-1,TRBJ2-5,TRBD1,-,CASSETGGGETQYF,TGTGCCAGCAGTGAAACAGGGGGCGGGGAGACCCAGTACTTC
TRBV29-1,TRBJ2-1,-,once,CSVGQNNEQFF,TGCAGCGTTGGTCAAAACAATGAGCAGTTCTTC
TRBV18,TRBJ1-6,-,-,CASSPTGSSYNSPLHF,TGTGCCAGCTCACCAACGGGAAGCTCCTATAATTCACCCCTCCACTTT
TRBV15,TRBJ2-1,TRBD2,-,CATSRDLTSGVDEQFF,TGTGCCACCAGCAGGGACCTTACTAGCGGGGTGGATGAGCAGTTCTTC
TRBV7-9,TRBJ2-7,-,-,CASSSKLTASF,TGTGCCAGCAGCTCAAAGTTGACAGCCTCTTTC
TRBV5-4,TRBJ2-3,TRBD1,-,CASSRTGESTDTQYF,TGTGCCAGCAGCCGAACAGGGGAGAGCACAGATACGCAGTATTTT
TRBV18,TRBJ1-2,-,once,CASSADSYGYTF,TGTGCCAGCTCAGCGGACAGCTATGGCTACACCTTC
TRBV25-1,TRBJ2-2,-,-,CASSELTRTGELFF,TGTGCCAGCAGTGAATTAACGAGGACCGGGGAGCTGTTTTTT